Following are 9 T cell receptor beta chains from one sample sequenced in a study of STAT5B mutations in CD4+ large granular lymphocyte leukemia. The protocol was immunoSEQ multiplex PCR, while the TCRdb copy is restricted to in-frame clones and leaves out a portion. The table records roughly 48,000 clones, under 80% of them present only once. The material sequenced was CD4+ T cells from blood buffy coats. These receptors all come from a human donor in good health.

V and J are TRBV7-3 and TRBJ2-2; no reliable D call. Trimming shortened V by 8 bases and J by 2 bases, and 9 bases separated the two germline ends. The CDR3 length is 13 residues. Germline assignment: CDR1 SGHTA and CDR2 FQGTGA. DNA for the CDR3: TGTGCCAGCGCCCCAGATAACACCGGGGAGCTGTTTTTT. Its protein product is CASAPDNTGELFF.

J is TRBJ2-7 and V is TRBV10-3; TRBD1 matches 7 bases. The germline gives CDR1 ENHRY, CDR2 SYGVKD. This CDR3 contains 16 residues. V gave up 0 bases and J gave up 2 bases; unmatched junction bases: 7. For the CDR3, the DNA is TGTGCCATCAGTGAGTCGAGTCAGGGGGACCCCTACGAGCAGTACTTC. It translates to CAISESSQGDPYEQYF.

The chain employs TRBV6-1 and TRBJ1-6; D ambiguous. Trimming took 1 base from V and 8 from J, leaving 6 bases between them. The CDR3 covers 13 residues. The germline gives CDR1 MNHNS, CDR2 SASEGT. For the CDR3, the DNA is TGTGCCAGCAGTGAAGGCAACGATTCACCCCTCCACTTT. Translated, it gives CASSEGNDSPLHF.

There are a few counts of this clone. The V and J genes are TRBV5-1 and TRBJ1-4; D is ambiguous. The CDR3 totals 13 residues. The ends were cut back, 4 bases at V and 5 bases at J, with 9 bases in the middle. CDR1 and CDR2 from the germline V gene are SGHRS and YFSETQ. In DNA, the CDR3 is TGCGCCAGCAGCGCCAACCGGAATGAAAAACTGTTTTTT. This translates into CASSANRNEKLFF.

The chain is built from TRBV10-3 and TRBJ1-2; D gene unclear. The ends were cut back, 6 bases at V and 3 bases at J, with 14 bases in the middle. Germline CDR1 is ENHRY and CDR2 is SYGVKD. This CDR3 has 14 amino acids. CDR3 in DNA: TGTGCCATCAGGATGGAAGGGTACGACTATGGCTACACCTTC. This translates into CAIRMEGYDYGYTF.

This clone has just one count. This chain joins TRBV9 and TRBJ2-3; 8 bases are shared with TRBD2. The CDR3 consists of 14 residues. Unmatched junction bases numbered 2, after V lost 5 bases and J lost 0 bases. Germline CDR1 and CDR2: SGDLS and YYNGEE. The CDR3 region has the DNA TGTGCCAGCAGAGCGGGGGCTAGCACAGATACGCAGTATTTT. Residues: CASRAGASTDTQYF.

There are a few counts of this clone. The chain employs TRBV5-1 and TRBJ1-4, with D tentatively TRBD1 (5 bases). V gave up 0 bases and J gave up 5 bases, with 8 bases separating them. Germline CDR1 and CDR2: SGHRS and YFSETQ. The CDR3 spans 14 residues. The CDR3 sequence is CASSLGQGNEKLFF. The CDR3 coding sequence is TGCGCCAGCAGCTTGGGGCAGGGAAATGAAAAACTGTTTTTT.

The V and J genes are TRBV19 and TRBJ1-5; TRBD1 might be the D (5 bases). The germline V and J ends were trimmed by 8 bases and 1 base, with 12 bases remaining between them. The germline gives CDR1 LNHDA, CDR2 SQIVND (reference sequence). The CDR3 spans 14 residues. CDR3 sequence (DNA): TGTGCCAGTTCTCAGGGTCAAAGCAATCAGCCCCAGCATTTT. Translation gives CASSQGQSNQPQHF.

The V and J genes are TRBV10-3 and TRBJ2-1, with 9 nucleotides matching TRBD1. The germline V gene encodes CDR1 ENHRY and CDR2 SYGVKD. V lost 0 bases, J lost 4 bases, and 1 base stayed unmatched. The CDR3 spans 15 residues. DNA of the CDR3: TGTGCCATCAGTGAGTCAGGGACAGGGTACAATGAGCAGTTCTTC. Translated: CAISESGTGYNEQFF.